This T cell receptor (beta chain) was profiled in a study of cytomegalovirus exposure and HLA in healthy donors. Study details: Early released data comprised 80 million to 90 million unique TCRs from HLA-typed donors. Study-wide results and caveats: For TCR beta chains, V- and J-gene trimming was later linked to a missense DCLRE1C variant. While the bulk of TCR sequences proved rare, some public TCRs turned up in many donors.

Primers included in the PCR were 60 Vbeta and 13 Jbeta primers. Here immunoSEQ multiplex PCR was the method, and the copy in TCRdb shows in-frame clones only, minus some. The repertoire table contains roughly 80,000 clones. As concerns this clone: What it binds is not known.

The material sequenced was PBMCs. This TCR derives from a girl between 5 and 17 years old in good health and CMV-seropositive.

The CDR3 coding sequence is TGCGCCAGCAGTGAGGACAGGGACGGAAACACCATATATTTT. The encoded protein is CASSEDRDGNTIYF. The chain couples TRBV23-1 to TRBJ1-3; 8 bases map to TRBD1. TRBV23-1 belongs to the ORF category, with a function that is uncertain. CDR3 length: 14 residues. J lost 4 bases, V lost 5 bases, and 4 bases had no gene match.